These T cell receptor beta chains were read from a single sample in a study of blood T cell repertoires in COVID-19. TCRdb's copy holds only in-frame clones and misses some; the assay was immunoSEQ multiplex PCR. This sample has 120,000 to 150,000 clones, with over 80% found just once. Sequenced: peripheral blood. The receptors were sampled from a man in his fifties or sixties who had recovered from COVID-19. The CDR3 runs from the conserved cysteine through the conserved F or W. Fields, in order: clone size, D gene, V gene, J gene, CDR3 protein, CDR3 DNA. D genes are given only for firm matches. Only some rows state a clone size, as once, few, many or a class for expanded clones.

NA	TRBD2	TRBV19	TRBJ2-5	CASSMQAGGWETQYF	TGTGCCAGTAGTATGCAAGCGGGAGGGTGGGAGACCCAGTACTTC
few	NA	TRBV5-1	TRBJ2-2	CASRLQGTGELFF	TGCGCCAGCAGACTACAGGGAACCGGGGAGCTGTTTTTT
NA	NA	TRBV4-3	TRBJ2-3	CASSQESSTDTQYF	TGCGCCAGCAGCCAAGAGTCCTCCACAGATACGCAGTATTTT
once	NA	TRBV30	TRBJ1-6	CAWSVSSPLHF	TGTGCCTGGAGTGTTAGCTCACCCCTCCACTTT
NA	NA	TRBV5-1	TRBJ2-3	CASSLNGRTITDTQYF	TGCGCCAGCAGCTTGAACGGCAGAACTATCACAGATACGCAGTATTTT
NA	TRBD1	TRBV7-9	TRBJ2-7	CASSLARGSGGYEQYF	TGTGCCAGCAGCTTAGCGAGGGGATCAGGGGGCTACGAGCAGTACTTC
once	TRBD1	TRBV11-2	TRBJ2-4	CASSVLGTGAMGTKNIQYF	TGTGCCAGCAGCGTCCTAGGGACAGGGGCGATGGGGACCAAAAACATTCAGTACTTC
NA	NA	TRBV5-8	TRBJ1-1	CASSLALGDTEAFF	TGTGCCAGCAGCTTGGCGCTCGGGGACACTGAAGCTTTCTTT
NA	NA	TRBV10-3	TRBJ1-1	CAISEVGLNTEAFF	TGTGCCATCAGTGAGGTCGGTCTTAACACTGAAGCTTTCTTT
once	NA	TRBV27	TRBJ1-2	CASSRSPQGNYGYTF	TGTGCCAGCAGTCGAAGCCCCCAGGGAAACTATGGCTACACCTTC
NA	NA	TRBV6-5	TRBJ1-1	CASRNRNLNTEAFF	TGTGCCAGCAGGAACAGGAACCTGAACACTGAAGCTTTCTTT
NA	NA	TRBV5-8	TRBJ1-1	CASRGRGDLLARAFF	TGTGCCAGCAGAGGGAGAGGTGATCTTTTGGCGCGAGCTTTCTTT
NA	NA	TRBV11-2	TRBJ2-5	CASSLSLSRETQYF	TGTGCCAGCAGCTTATCTCTGAGCCGGGAGACCCAGTACTTC
few	NA	TRBV2	TRBJ1-6	CASNPGLRVNSPLHF	TGTGCCAGCAATCCAGGTTTGAGAGTGAATTCACCCCTCCACTTT
NA	TRBD1	TRBV7-9	TRBJ1-5	CASSLTGSQPQHF	TGTGCCAGCAGCTTGACAGGGAGTCAGCCCCAGCATTTT
NA	TRBD2	TRBV12-5	TRBJ2-3	CASGRGLAGGQGDTQYF	TGTGCTAGTGGCCGCGGACTAGCGGGGGGGCAGGGAGATACGCAGTATTTT
NA	NA	TRBV6-6	TRBJ1-6	CASSLAERTYNSPLHF	TGTGCCAGCAGTCTAGCGGAGAGAACCTATAATTCACCCCTCCACTTT
NA	TRBD1	TRBV9	TRBJ2-2	CASSVGTGGTGELFF	TGTGCCAGCAGCGTGGGGACAGGGGGCACCGGGGAGCTGTTTTTT
few	TRBD2	TRBV7-2	TRBJ2-7	CASSATSGDEQYF	TGTGCCAGCAGCGCCACTAGCGGGGACGAGCAGTACTTC
once	TRBD1	TRBV7-7	TRBJ2-1	CASSQGDSYNEQFF	TGTGCTAGCAGCCAGGGGGACTCCTACAATGAGCAGTTCTTC
NA	NA	TRBV13	TRBJ1-1	CASSLLGRNTEAFF	TGTGCCAGCAGCTTATTGGGGAGAAACACTGAAGCTTTCTTT
NA	NA	TRBV3-1/TRBV3-2	TRBJ1-5	CASSQVPLGGKTDQPQHF	TGTGCCAGCAGCCAAGTCCCCTTGGGGGGTAAGACCGATCAGCCCCAGCATTTT
NA	NA	TRBV3-1/TRBV3-2	TRBJ2-2	CASRPGPDTGELFF	TGTGCCAGCAGGCCTGGGCCCGACACCGGGGAGCTGTTTTTT
NA	NA	TRBV5-5	TRBJ1-2	CASSPGSHGYTF	TGTGCCAGCAGCCCAGGATCACATGGCTACACCTTC
NA	NA	TRBV15	TRBJ1-1	CATSRTANTEAFF	TGTGCCACCAGCAGAACAGCGAACACTGAAGCTTTCTTT
NA	NA	TRBV28	TRBJ2-5	CASSPRAGLQETQYF	TGTGCCAGCAGTCCACGGGCAGGACTGCAAGAGACCCAGTACTTC
once	TRBD1	TRBV2	TRBJ2-2	CASSATTGPGELFF	TGTGCCAGCAGTGCAACGACAGGGCCCGGGGAGCTGTTTTTT